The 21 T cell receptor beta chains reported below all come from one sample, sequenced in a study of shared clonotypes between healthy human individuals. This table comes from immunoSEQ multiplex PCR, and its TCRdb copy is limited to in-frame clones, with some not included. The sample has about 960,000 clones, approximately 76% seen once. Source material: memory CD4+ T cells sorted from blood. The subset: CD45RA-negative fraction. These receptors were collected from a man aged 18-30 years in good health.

For the CDR3, the DNA is TGCGCCAGCAGCCAAGCGGCAGGGTTGGCCTCTTATGGCTACACCTTC. This translates into CASSQAAGLASYGYTF. The chain joins TRBV4-3 to TRBJ1-2; D is perhaps TRBD1 (5 bases). The germline V and J ends were trimmed by 1 base and 5 bases, with 17 bases remaining between them. Germline loops: CDR1 LGHNA, CDR2 YSLEER. This CDR3 is 16 amino acids long.

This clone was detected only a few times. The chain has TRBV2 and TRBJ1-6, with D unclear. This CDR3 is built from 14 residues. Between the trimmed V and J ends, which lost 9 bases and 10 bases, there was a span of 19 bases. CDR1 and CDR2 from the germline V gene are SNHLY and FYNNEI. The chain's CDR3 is CASSQPLDSSPLHF. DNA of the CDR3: TGTGCCAGTTCCCAGCCCTTGGATTCCTCACCCCTCCACTTT.

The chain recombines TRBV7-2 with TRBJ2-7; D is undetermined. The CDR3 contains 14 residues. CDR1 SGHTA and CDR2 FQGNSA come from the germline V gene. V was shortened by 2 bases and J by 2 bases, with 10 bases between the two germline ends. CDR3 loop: CASSLIDGPYEQYF. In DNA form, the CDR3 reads TGTGCCAGCAGCTTAATTGACGGACCCTACGAGCAGTACTTC. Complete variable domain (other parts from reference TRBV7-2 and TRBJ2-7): GAGVSQSPSNKVTEKGKDVELRCDPISGHTALYWYRQSLGQGLEFLIYFQGNSAPDKSGLPSDRFSAERTGGSVSTLTIQRTQQEDSAVYLCASSLIDGPYEQYFGPGTRLTVT.

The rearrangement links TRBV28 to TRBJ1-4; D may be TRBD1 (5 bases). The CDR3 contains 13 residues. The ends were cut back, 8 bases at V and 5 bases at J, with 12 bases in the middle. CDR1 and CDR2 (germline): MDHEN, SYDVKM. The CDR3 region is CASGTRGNEKLFF. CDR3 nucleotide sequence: TGTGCCAGCGGGACCCGAGGGAATGAAAAACTGTTTTTT.

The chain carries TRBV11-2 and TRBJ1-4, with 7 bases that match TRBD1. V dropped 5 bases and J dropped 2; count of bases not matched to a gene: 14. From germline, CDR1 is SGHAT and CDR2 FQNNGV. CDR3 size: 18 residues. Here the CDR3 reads CASSPRGGQISTNEKLFF. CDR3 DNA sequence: TGTGCCAGCAGCCCCAGGGGGGGGCAAATCTCTACTAATGAAAAACTGTTTTTT.

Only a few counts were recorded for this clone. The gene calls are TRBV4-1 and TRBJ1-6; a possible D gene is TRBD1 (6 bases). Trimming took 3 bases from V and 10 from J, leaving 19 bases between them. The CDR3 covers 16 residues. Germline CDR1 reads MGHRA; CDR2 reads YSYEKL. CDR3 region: CASSQALDSRFSPLHF. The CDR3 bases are TGCGCCAGCAGCCAGGCCCTGGACAGTCGCTTCTCACCCCTCCACTTT.

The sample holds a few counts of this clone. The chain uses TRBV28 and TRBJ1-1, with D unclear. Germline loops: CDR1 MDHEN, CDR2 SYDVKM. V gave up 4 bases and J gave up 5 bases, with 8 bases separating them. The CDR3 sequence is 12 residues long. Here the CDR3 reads CASSWVPTEAFF. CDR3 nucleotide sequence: TGTGCCAGCAGTTGGGTTCCGACTGAAGCTTTCTTT.

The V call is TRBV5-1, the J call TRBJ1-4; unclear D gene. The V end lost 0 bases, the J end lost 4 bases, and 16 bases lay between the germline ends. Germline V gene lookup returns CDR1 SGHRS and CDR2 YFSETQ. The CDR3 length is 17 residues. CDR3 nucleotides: TGCGCCAGCAGCTTGGGTTCTCGGGCGGACCGTAATGAAAAACTGTTTTTT. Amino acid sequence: CASSLGSRADRNEKLFF. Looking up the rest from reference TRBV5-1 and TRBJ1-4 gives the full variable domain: KAGVTQTPRYLIKTRGQQVTLSCSPISGHRSVSWYQQTPGQGLQFLFEYFSETQRNKGNFPGRFSGRQFSNSRSEMNVSTLELGDSALYLCASSLGSRADRNEKLFFGSGTQLSVL.

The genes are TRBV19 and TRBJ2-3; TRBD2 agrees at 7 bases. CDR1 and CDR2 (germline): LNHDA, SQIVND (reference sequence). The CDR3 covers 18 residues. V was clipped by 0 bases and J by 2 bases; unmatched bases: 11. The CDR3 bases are TGTGCCAGTAGTATAGATCAGAAAAAACTAGCGATCACAGATACGCAGTATTTT. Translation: CASSIDQKKLAITDTQYF.

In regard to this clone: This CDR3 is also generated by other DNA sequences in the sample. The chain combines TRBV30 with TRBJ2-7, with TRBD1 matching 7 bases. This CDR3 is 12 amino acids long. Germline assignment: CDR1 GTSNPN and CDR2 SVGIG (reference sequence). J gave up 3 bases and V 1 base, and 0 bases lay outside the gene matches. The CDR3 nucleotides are TGTGCCTGGAGTGACAGGGGCTACGAGCAGTACTTC. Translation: CAWSDRGYEQYF.

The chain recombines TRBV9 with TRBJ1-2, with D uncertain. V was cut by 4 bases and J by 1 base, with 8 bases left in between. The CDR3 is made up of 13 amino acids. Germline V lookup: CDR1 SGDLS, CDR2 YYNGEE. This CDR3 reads CASSPDGNYGYTF. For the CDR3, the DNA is TGTGCCAGCAGCCCGGACGGTAACTATGGCTACACCTTC. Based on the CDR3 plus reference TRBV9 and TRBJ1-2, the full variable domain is DSGVTQTPKHLITATGQRVTLRCSPRSGDLSVYWYQQSLDQGLQFLIQYYNGEERAKGNILERFSAQQFPDLHSELNLSSLELGDSALYFCASSPDGNYGYTFGSGTRLTVV.

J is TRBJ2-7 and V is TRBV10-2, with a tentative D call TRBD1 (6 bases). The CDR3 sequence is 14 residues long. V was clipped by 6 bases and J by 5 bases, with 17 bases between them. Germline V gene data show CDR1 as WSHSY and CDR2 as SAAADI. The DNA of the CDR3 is TGCGCCAGCAGGGGGGCTCGGGTGTGGGACGAGCAGTACTTC. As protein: CASRGARVWDEQYF.

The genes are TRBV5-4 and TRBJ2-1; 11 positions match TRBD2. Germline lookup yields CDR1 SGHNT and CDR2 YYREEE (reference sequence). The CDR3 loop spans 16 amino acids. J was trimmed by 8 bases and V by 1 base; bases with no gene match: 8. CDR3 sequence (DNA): TGTGCCAGCAGCTTGTATATAGCGGGAGGGCAGGATGAGCAGTTCTTC. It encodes CASSLYIAGGQDEQFF.

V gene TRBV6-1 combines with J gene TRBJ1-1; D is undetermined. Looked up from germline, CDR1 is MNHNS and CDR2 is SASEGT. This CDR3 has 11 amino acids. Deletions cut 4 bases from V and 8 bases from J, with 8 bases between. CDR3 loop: CASSAAEEAFF. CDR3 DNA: TGTGCCAGCAGTGCCGCGGAGGAAGCTTTCTTT.

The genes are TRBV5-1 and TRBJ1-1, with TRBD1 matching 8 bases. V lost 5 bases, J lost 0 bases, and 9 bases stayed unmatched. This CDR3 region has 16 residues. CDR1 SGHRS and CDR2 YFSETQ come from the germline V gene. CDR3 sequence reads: CASRPGQDYMNTEAFF. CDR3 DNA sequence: TGCGCCAGCAGACCGGGACAGGATTACATGAACACTGAAGCTTTCTTT.

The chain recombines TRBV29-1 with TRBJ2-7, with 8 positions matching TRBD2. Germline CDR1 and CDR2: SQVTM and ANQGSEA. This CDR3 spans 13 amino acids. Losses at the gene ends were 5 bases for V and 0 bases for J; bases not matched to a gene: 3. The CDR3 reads CSVKAGVSYEQYF. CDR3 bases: TGCAGCGTTAAAGCGGGGGTCTCCTACGAGCAGTACTTC.

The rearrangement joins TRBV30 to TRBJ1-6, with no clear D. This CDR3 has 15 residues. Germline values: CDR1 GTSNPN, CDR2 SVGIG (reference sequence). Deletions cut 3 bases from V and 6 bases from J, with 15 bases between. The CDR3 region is CAWRFIRALNSPLHF. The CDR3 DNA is TGTGCCTGGAGATTTATTAGGGCCCTTAATTCACCCCTCCACTTT.

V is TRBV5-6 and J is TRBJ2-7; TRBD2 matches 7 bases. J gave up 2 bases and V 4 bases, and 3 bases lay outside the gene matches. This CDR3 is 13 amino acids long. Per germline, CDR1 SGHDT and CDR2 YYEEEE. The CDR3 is CASSPGLTYEQYF. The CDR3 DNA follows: TGTGCCAGCAGCCCGGGACTAACCTACGAGCAGTACTTC. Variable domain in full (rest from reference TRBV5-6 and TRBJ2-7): DAGVTQSPTHLIKTRGQQVTLRCSPKSGHDTVSWYQQALGQGPQFIFQYYEEEERQRGNFPDRFSGHQFPNYSSELNVNALLLGDSALYLCASSPGLTYEQYFGPGTRLTVT.

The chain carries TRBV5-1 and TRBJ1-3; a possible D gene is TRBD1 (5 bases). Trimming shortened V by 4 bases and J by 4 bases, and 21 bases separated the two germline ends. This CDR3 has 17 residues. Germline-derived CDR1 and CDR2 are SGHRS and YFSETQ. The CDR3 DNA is TGCGCCAGCAGCCGGGGTGATTCGAGGGGAGGAGGAAACACCATATATTTT. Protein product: CASSRGDSRGGGNTIYF.

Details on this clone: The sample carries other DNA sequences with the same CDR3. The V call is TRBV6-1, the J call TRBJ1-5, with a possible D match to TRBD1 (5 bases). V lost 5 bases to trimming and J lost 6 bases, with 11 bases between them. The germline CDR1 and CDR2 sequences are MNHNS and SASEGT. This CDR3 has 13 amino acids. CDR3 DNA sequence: TGTGCCAGCAGTTTCGGGGGGGGTCAGCCCCAGCATTTT. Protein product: CASSFGGGQPQHF.

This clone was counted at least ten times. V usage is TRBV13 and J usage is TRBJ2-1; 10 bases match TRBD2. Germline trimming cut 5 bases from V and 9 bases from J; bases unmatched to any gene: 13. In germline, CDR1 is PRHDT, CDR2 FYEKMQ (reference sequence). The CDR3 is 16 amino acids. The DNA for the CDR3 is TGTGCCAGCAGCCCCCAACCGGGACTAGCGCTCGGTGAGCAGTTCTTC. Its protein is CASSPQPGLALGEQFF.